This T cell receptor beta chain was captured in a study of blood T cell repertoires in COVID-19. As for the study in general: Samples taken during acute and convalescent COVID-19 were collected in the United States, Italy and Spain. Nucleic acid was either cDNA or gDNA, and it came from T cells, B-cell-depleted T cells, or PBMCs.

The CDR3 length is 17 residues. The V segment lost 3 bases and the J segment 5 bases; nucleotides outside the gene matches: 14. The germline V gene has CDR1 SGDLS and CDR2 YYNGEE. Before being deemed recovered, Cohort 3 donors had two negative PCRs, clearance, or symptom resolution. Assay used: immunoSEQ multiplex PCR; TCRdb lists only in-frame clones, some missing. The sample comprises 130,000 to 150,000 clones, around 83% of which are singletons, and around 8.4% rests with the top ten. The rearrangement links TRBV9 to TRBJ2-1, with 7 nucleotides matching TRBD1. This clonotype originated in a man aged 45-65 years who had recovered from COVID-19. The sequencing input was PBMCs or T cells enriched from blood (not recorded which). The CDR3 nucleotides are TGTGCCAGCAGCGATACGCCCGGGACAGAGATGCACAATGAGCAGTTCTTC. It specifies CASSDTPGTEMHNEQFF.